This T cell receptor (beta chain) stems from a study of long-term antiretroviral therapy in people with HIV. Study-level results: From the mid-2000s to the late 2010s, blood was obtained, possibly while participants received older ART regimens. Dominant in the repertoire at all time points were clones expanded before ART.

This CDR3 contains 16 residues. Germline lookup yields CDR1 SQVTM and CDR2 ANQGSEA. The V segment lost 5 bases and the J segment 1 base; nucleotides outside the gene matches: 9. Survey level was the resolution at which the v3.0 immunoSEQ assay ran. Per-sample sequencing targets were 40,000-50,000 T-cell genomes. The protocol was immunoSEQ multiplex PCR, while the TCRdb copy is restricted to in-frame clones and leaves out a portion. Of about 18,000 clones in the sample, about 80% were seen once. As to this clone: Its antigen remains unidentified.

This TCR was sampled from a woman between 50 and 59 years old with HIV. The sequencing here drew on unsorted PBMCs, taken 0.5 years before starting antiretroviral therapy. V usage is TRBV29-1 and J usage is TRBJ1-5; TRBD1 aligns across 9 bases. The CDR3: CSVSLRDRDSNQPQHF. The CDR3 bases are TGCAGCGTTTCTTTAAGGGACAGGGACAGCAATCAGCCCCAGCATTTT.